The 32 T cell receptor beta chains listed next were all sequenced from one sample in a study of Graves' ophthalmopathy and Graves' hyperthyroidism. The sequenced template was RNA, covering the TCR beta CDR3 region. The workflow started with a first-round RT-PCR run with HTBI primers and then moved on to a second-round multiplex PCR. TCRdb re-called the multiplex PCR reads with MiXCR, one entry per CDR3 protein. The sample includes roughly 600,000 distinct CDR3 sequences, about 40% of them seen just once. The sample consisted of peripheral blood or thyroid tissue (not recorded which). The receptors stem from an adult man with Graves' hyperthyroidism.

This clonotype was recorded many times. The rearrangement uses TRBV5-1 and TRBJ1-2, with D uncertain. The V end lost 4 bases, the J end lost 4 bases, and 26 bases lay between the germline ends. The CDR3 length is 18 residues. CDR1 SGHRS and CDR2 YFSETQ come from the germline V gene. This CDR3 reads CASSRVRTSGLPFYGYTF. For the CDR3, the DNA is TGCGCCAGCAGCCGAGTAAGGACCTCAGGACTGCCATTCTATGGCTACACCTTC.

This clonotype was counted many times. This chain joins TRBV2 and TRBJ2-5; no clear D gene. The germline CDR1 and CDR2 sequences are SNHLY and FYNNEI. The V end lost 5 bases, the J end lost 1 base, and 11 bases lay between the germline ends. This CDR3 has 14 amino acids. As DNA, the CDR3 is TGTGCCAGCAGTCCCTCCCTGACCCAAGAGACCCAGTACTTC. This encodes CASSPSLTQETQYF.

This clonotype was found once. The chain combines TRBV20-1 with TRBJ1-5; no firm D call. From germline, CDR1 is DFQATT and CDR2 SNEGSKA (reference sequence). This CDR3 has 14 amino acids. Trimming took off 3 bases at V and 3 bases at J, with 12 bases between the two ends. CDR3 residues: CSASRTVDNQPQHF. Written as DNA, the CDR3 is TGCAGTGCTAGCAGGACGGTTGACAATCAGCCCCAGCATTTT.

This clonotype was found many times. The chain carries TRBV29-1 and TRBJ1-5; D is unclear. In germline, CDR1 is SQVTM, CDR2 ANQGSEA. V shed 1 base and J shed 6 bases, with 10 bases lying between them. There are 13 residues in the CDR3. CDR3 region: CSVEGGYGQPQHF. The DNA of the CDR3 is TGCAGCGTTGAAGGCGGTTACGGTCAGCCCCAGCATTTT.

The V call is TRBV5-4, the J call TRBJ2-3, with no clear D. Germline V gene sequence: CDR1 SGHNT, CDR2 YYREEE (reference sequence). Trimming left V 2 bases short and J 1 base short, with 8 bases between. CDR3 length equals 14 residues. The CDR3 here is CASSLYTRTDTQYF. CDR3 nucleotide sequence: TGTGCCAGCAGCTTATACACCCGCACAGATACGCAGTATTTT.

This clonotype was seen ten or more times. J is TRBJ1-6 and V is TRBV7-9; 7 nucleotides match TRBD1. Germline V gives CDR1 SEHNR, CDR2 FQNEAQ (reference sequence). V was clipped by 7 bases and J by 6 bases; unmatched bases: 3. The length of the CDR3 is 13 residues. CDR3 in amino acids: CASIGDSNSPLHF. The CDR3 DNA follows: TGTGCCAGCATCGGGGACAGTAATTCACCCCTCCACTTT.

J is TRBJ2-3 and V is TRBV19; possible D gene TRBD2, 5 bases. The CDR3 extends over 14 amino acids. Germline values: CDR1 LNHDA, CDR2 SQIVND (reference sequence). Trimming left V 1 base short and J 2 bases short, with 7 bases between. The CDR3 here is CASSIAGTTDTQYF. The CDR3, as DNA: TGTGCCAGTAGTATAGCGGGAACCACAGATACGCAGTATTTT.

CDR3 nucleotides: TGTGCCAGCAGCTTAGCGCGGGGGAATTACGAGCAGTACTTC. Its protein product is CASSLARGNYEQYF. The chain recombines TRBV7-2 with TRBJ2-7, with 7 bases that match TRBD2. With 0 bases clipped from V and 4 bases from J, the junction kept 3 bases outside the gene matches. The germline CDR1 and CDR2 sequences are SGHTA and FQGNSA. This CDR3 has 14 residues.

This clonotype has a count of ten or more. The chain carries TRBV28 and TRBJ1-2; 8 bases align to TRBD1. Germline loops: CDR1 MDHEN, CDR2 SYDVKM. V was pared by 7 bases and J by 7 bases, with 17 bases of the junction left unmatched. The CDR3 is 16 amino acids. The CDR3, as DNA: TGTGCCAGCAATACGCCAACGGCAGGGGGCGAAGGTGGCTACACCTTC. Translated: CASNTPTAGGEGGYTF.

This clonotype was seen ten or more times. The chain recombines TRBV25-1 with TRBJ2-2, with 7 bases matching TRBD1. Trimming removed 6 bases from V and 5 bases from J; junction bases left unmatched: 3. Germline V gene sequence: CDR1 MGHDK, CDR2 SYGVNS. The CDR3 totals 13 residues. The CDR3 sequence is CASRVTGTGELFF. The CDR3 DNA is TGTGCCAGCAGGGTGACAGGGACCGGGGAGCTGTTTTTT.

The J gene is TRBJ2-1, the V gene TRBV15, with TRBD2 matching 11 bases. The V gene's germline CDR1 is LNHNV and CDR2 YYDKDF (reference sequence). J was trimmed by 2 bases and V by 9 bases; bases with no gene match: 6. This CDR3 contains 15 residues. The CDR3 bases are TGTGCCACTGTATCTAGCGGGGGGACCTACAATGAGCAGTTCTTC. It specifies CATVSSGGTYNEQFF.

This clonotype was seen at least ten times. The chain couples TRBV10-3 to TRBJ1-1; TRBD1 matches at 10 bases. The CDR3 consists of 14 residues. Per germline, CDR1 ENHRY and CDR2 SYGVKD. V shed 5 bases and J 9 bases; nucleotides not matched to a gene: 9. The DNA of the CDR3 is TGTGCCATCAGTAAAAAGGGACAGGGGTTCAAAGCTTTCTTT. Translating gives CAISKKGQGFKAFF.

This clonotype was seen ten or more times. This chain joins TRBV5-1 and TRBJ1-1; TRBD1 aligns across 7 bases. The germline gives CDR1 SGHRS, CDR2 YFSETQ. The length of the CDR3 is 14 residues. J gave up 4 bases and V 3 bases, and 6 bases lay outside the gene matches. The CDR3 protein is CASSSGQVGTEAFF. The CDR3, as DNA: TGCGCCAGCAGCTCCGGACAGGTGGGCACTGAAGCTTTCTTT.

This clonotype was seen repeatedly, ten times or more. This chain uses TRBV29-1 with TRBJ1-4, with 8 bases identical to TRBD1. This CDR3 region has 14 residues. V lost 4 bases and J lost 8; bases outside the gene matches: 9. CDR1 is SQVTM and CDR2 is ANQGSEA in the germline V gene. The CDR3 bases are TGCAGCGTTGTCCTCAGGGGGCGCGGGGAAAAACTGTTTTTT. It codes for CSVVLRGRGEKLFF.

This rearrangement joins TRBV7-2 to TRBJ1-4; 9 bases map to TRBD1. CDR1 and CDR2 (germline): SGHTA, FQGNSA. The CDR3 totals 16 residues. V trimming: 6 bases; J trimming: 2 bases; junction bases outside the gene matches: 7. The CDR3 is CASSLLQGATNEKLFF. In DNA form, the CDR3 reads TGTGCCAGCAGTTTACTACAGGGGGCCACTAATGAAAAACTGTTTTTT. The full variable domain, rest sourced from reference TRBV7-2 and TRBJ1-4, is GAGVSQSPSNKVTEKGKDVELRCDPISGHTALYWYRQSLGQGLEFLIYFQGNSAPDKSGLPSDRFSAERTGGSVSTLTIQRTQQEDSAVYLCASSLLQGATNEKLFFGSGTQLSVL.

This sequence joins TRBV10-3 and TRBJ1-5; D gene ambiguous. The CDR3 extends over 16 amino acids. Trimming removed 0 bases from V and 4 bases from J, with 13 bases in between. Germline V gives CDR1 ENHRY, CDR2 SYGVKD. DNA for the CDR3: TGTGCCATCAGTGAGTCAGGGCCCACCAAAAATCAGCCCCAGCATTTT. It is translated as CAISESGPTKNQPQHF.

About this clonotype: The junction and the germline gene differ at one end; a read error may be behind it. This chain joins TRBV19 and TRBJ1-4; D is unclear. The CDR3 contains 12 residues. The germline V gene has CDR1 LNHDA and CDR2 SQIVND (reference sequence). The CDR3 DNA follows: TGTGCCGGTAGTGGCAGAAAGGAAAAACTGTTTTTT. Its protein is CAGSGRKEKLFF.

This clonotype came up many times. This rearrangement joins TRBV11-1 to TRBJ2-2, with D tentatively TRBD2 (6 bases). CDR1 is SGHAT, CDR2 FQDESV, per germline (reference sequence). V was shortened by 4 bases and J by 5 bases, with 11 bases between the two germline ends. CDR3 size: 14 residues. This CDR3 is CASSSARGTGELFF. The CDR3 coding sequence is TGTGCCAGCAGCTCAGCTCGGGGGACCGGGGAGCTGTTTTTT.

In its sample, this clonotype was seen many times. This chain uses TRBV12-3 or TRBV12-4 with TRBJ2-5, with 7 nucleotides matching TRBD2. Trimming removed 3 bases from V and 10 bases from J; junction bases left unmatched: 11. CDR3 length: 14 residues. The CDR3 DNA reads TGTGCCAGCAGTTTTATCCAGGCTGGGGGGGGCCAGTACTTC. Translated: CASSFIQAGGGQYF.

The chain has TRBV2 and TRBJ1-4; D unresolved. Germline-derived CDR1 and CDR2 are SNHLY and FYNNEI. Trimming took 7 bases from V and 6 from J, leaving 12 bases between them. The CDR3 is made up of 13 amino acids. CDR3 protein: CASMAREDEKLFF. For the CDR3, the DNA is TGTGCCAGCATGGCGAGGGAGGATGAAAAACTGTTTTTT.

This clonotype was picked up a small number of times. Its ends do not fully match the called genes, so a read error is possible. The rearrangement links TRBV29-1 to TRBJ2-7; 12 nucleotides match TRBD1. CDR1 is SQVTM and CDR2 is ANQGSEA in the germline V gene. This CDR3 region has 14 residues. The CDR3 nucleotides read TGTGCCTGGAGTGGGACAGGGGGCGCCCACGAGCAGTACTTC. It is translated as CAWSGTGGAHEQYF.

A remark on this clonotype: A much larger clone lies one base from this, so it may be a read error. The CDR3 here is CASIDGDGQYF. The DNA for the CDR3 is TGTGCCAGCATAGACGGAGACGGGCAGTACTTC. The V gene is TRBV2, the J gene TRBJ2-7; D gene ambiguous. Germline-derived CDR1 and CDR2 are SNHLY and FYNNEI. The CDR3 runs 11 residues. V lost 7 bases to trimming and J lost 9 bases, with 13 bases between them.

This clonotype came up many times. The chain employs TRBV24-1 and TRBJ2-2; D unclear. Germline assignment: CDR1 KGHDR and CDR2 SFDVKD. The V and J ends lost 4 bases and 4 bases respectively, with 6 bases between them. The CDR3 is made up of 13 amino acids. CDR3 loop: CATSDRSTGELFF. In nucleotides, the CDR3 is TGTGCCACCAGTGACAGATCCACCGGGGAGCTGTTTTTT.

The genes are TRBV25-1 and TRBJ1-4; the D is unclear. This CDR3 contains 15 residues. V gave up 5 bases and J gave up 0 bases, with 10 bases separating them. Germline values: CDR1 MGHDK, CDR2 SYGVNS. This CDR3 reads CASSPKPPTNEKLFF. CDR3 sequence (DNA): TGTGCCAGCAGTCCCAAACCTCCAACTAATGAAAAACTGTTTTTT.

This clonotype was recorded at least ten times. Here the CDR3 reads CASSIVVGTGINTEAFF. The CDR3 nucleotides read TGTGCCAGTAGTATAGTTGTTGGGACAGGGATTAACACTGAAGCTTTCTTT. This rearrangement joins TRBV19 to TRBJ1-1; 9 bases are a match to TRBD1. Per germline, CDR1 LNHDA and CDR2 SQIVND (reference sequence). CDR3 size: 17 residues. V gave up 1 base and J gave up 2 bases; unmatched junction bases: 8.

The genes are TRBV10-3 and TRBJ1-6; maybe TRBD1 (6 bases). Trimming removed 4 bases at V and 7 bases at J, with 17 bases between. The CDR3 loop spans 16 amino acids. CDR1 is ENHRY, CDR2 SYGVKD, per germline. CDR3 sequence: CAISGGQRANNSPLHF. CDR3 nucleotides: TGTGCCATCAGTGGAGGACAGAGAGCTAACAATTCACCCCTCCACTTT.

The J gene is TRBJ2-7, the V gene TRBV19; weak D call: TRBD2 (5 bases). The germline V and J ends were trimmed by 6 bases and 7 bases, with 13 bases remaining between them. There are 12 residues in the CDR3. CDR1 and CDR2 (germline): LNHDA, SQIVND (reference sequence). DNA of the CDR3: TGTGCCAGTAGGGACTGGCAAGGGGAGCAGTACTTC. This codes for CASRDWQGEQYF.

This clonotype was recorded a few times. The chain employs TRBV20-1 and TRBJ2-5, with D possibly called TRBD1 or TRBD2 (5 bases each). The CDR3 consists of 14 residues. V shed 3 bases and J shed 5 bases, with 16 bases lying between them. Germline CDR1 and CDR2: DFQATT and SNEGSKA (reference sequence). CDR3 protein: CSARSLRGWETQYF. CDR3 DNA: TGCAGTGCTAGGTCTTTGAGGGGTTGGGAGACCCAGTACTTC.

This chain links TRBV24-1 with TRBJ1-5; no reliable D call. CDR1 and CDR2 (germline): KGHDR, SFDVKD. The CDR3 consists of 16 residues. Between the trimmed V and J ends, which lost 4 bases and 2 bases, there was a span of 14 bases. The CDR3 DNA sequence: TGTGCCACCAGTGAAGTTGGCGGGAGGGGCAATCAGCCCCAGCATTTT. Translation: CATSEVGGRGNQPQHF.

This clonotype was detected only a few times. This chain's CDR3 is CASSLRRLAGGFTGELFF. CDR3 DNA sequence: TGTGCCAGCAGCTTAAGGCGACTAGCGGGAGGCTTCACCGGGGAGCTGTTTTTT. The chain recombines TRBV7-9 with TRBJ2-2, with 13 bases matching TRBD2. The J segment lost 4 bases and the V segment lost 2 bases, leaving 7 bases of the junction unmatched. The germline V gene encodes CDR1 SEHNR and CDR2 FQNEAQ (reference sequence). The CDR3 consists of 18 residues.

This clonotype was seen only once. This chain connects TRBV10-3 to TRBJ2-6; D might be TRBD1 (5 bases). This CDR3 is built from 16 residues. The V gene lost 10 bases and the J gene lost 1 base, with 17 bases spanning the gap. Germline assignment: CDR1 ENHRY and CDR2 SYGVKD. The CDR3 DNA is TGTGCCAGCAGGGCACTTCGGCCGTCTGGGGCCAACGTCCTGACTTTC. It translates to CASRALRPSGANVLTF.

The chain carries TRBV29-1 and TRBJ2-5; TRBD1 might be the D (6 bases). CDR1 is SQVTM and CDR2 is ANQGSEA in the germline V gene. This CDR3 comprises 10 residues. The chain's CDR3 is CSTEGHGEYF. CDR3 nucleotides: TGCAGTACCGAGGGACACGGAGAGTACTTC. Full variable domain (outside the CDR3, taken from reference TRBV29-1 and TRBJ2-5): SAVISQKPSRDICQRGTSLTIQCQVDSQVTMMFWYRQQPGQSLTLIATANQGSEATYESGFVIDKFPISRPNLTFSTLTVSNMSPEDSSIYLCSTEGHGEYFGPGTRLLVL.